This T cell receptor (beta chain) was sequenced in a study of T-cell memory formation after mild COVID-19. Findings of the study overall: Clones that contracted from day 15 to 85 had balanced CD4/CD8; later expanders were CD4+ biased.

Germline loops: CDR1 DFQATT, CDR2 SNEGSKA (reference sequence). The CDR3 totals 15 residues. V was shortened by 3 bases and J by 0 bases, with 12 bases between the two germline ends. This clonotype was found a few times. The antigen is not known. TCRdb itself ran the 5' RACE reads through MiXCR, one entry per CDR3 protein. In the table there are about 140,000 distinct CDR3 sequences, more than 13% of which are singletons. The chain employs TRBV20-1 and TRBJ1-3; no clear D gene. Specimen: PBMCs or a T cell subset sorted from them (not recorded which). The sequence derives from an adult woman who had mild COVID-19 (a few samples of this study predate the infection). Cell type and time point are not known. CDR3 coding DNA: TGCAGTGCTAGTGATCCTGGGAGCTCTGGAAACACCATATATTTT. Translating gives CSASDPGSSGNTIYF.